These T cell receptor beta chains were read from a single sample in a study of a mutant IDH1 vaccine in newly diagnosed glioma. These receptors' antigens are unknown. Repertoires were generated with immunoSEQ multiplex PCR, while TCRdb's copy carries only in-frame clones and drops some. The sample lists some 40,000 clones; around 75% were seen once. Source: PBMCs, taken from a glioma patient whose treatment included an IDH1 peptide vaccine. These receptors were collected from a man in his forties with glioma. Each CDR3 is given without its conserved first and last residue. The order of the fields is V gene, J gene, D gene, clone size, CDR3 protein. D genes are given only for firm matches. Only part of the rows carry a size: once, few, many, or a class if the clone is expanded.

>TRBV7-2|TRBJ1-2|-|-
ASSFQGPRDVDGYT
>TRBV6-6|TRBJ1-3|TRBD1|few
ASSSSRTGSGNTIY
>TRBV7-6|TRBJ2-2|-|few
ASSKTVGSNTGELF
>TRBV9|TRBJ2-5|-|-
ASSVGLNQETQY
>TRBV10-2|TRBJ2-1|-|once
ASTGPYNEQF
>TRBV27|TRBJ1-2|-|-
ASSLGRVGGYT
>TRBV18|TRBJ2-1|TRBD2|-
ASSPQSGRTGNEQF
>TRBV15|TRBJ2-1|-|-
ATGRGGSSYNEQF
>TRBV6-1|TRBJ2-1|TRBD2|-
ASNLGTSSYNEQF
>TRBV7-8|TRBJ1-3|-|few
ASSSKRPRTSGNTIY
>TRBV15|TRBJ2-4|TRBD1|-
ATSRGQGQNIQY
>TRBV6-5|TRBJ1-2|-|once
ASSYAGYGYT
>TRBV19|TRBJ2-1|-|-
ASSPGLGTGQF
>TRBV29-1|TRBJ2-1|TRBD1|-
SFGQGNEQF
>TRBV6-6|TRBJ2-1|TRBD2|-
ASSRGTSGSDEQF
>TRBV19|TRBJ1-2|-|few
ASRPDSRRGYT
>TRBV27|TRBJ2-1|TRBD2|-
ASTQGLAGGSNEQF
>TRBV7-8|TRBJ1-4|TRBD1|once
ASSLRDRGAIATNEKLF
>TRBV4-1|TRBJ1-1|-|few
ASSLQSGADTEAF
>TRBV19|TRBJ1-4|-|-
ASSSDRRSNEKLF
>TRBV5-1|TRBJ1-1|TRBD1|medium-sized
ASSLALRQGGWNTEAF
>TRBV9|TRBJ2-7|-|-
ASSVDSSYEQY
>TRBV7-9|TRBJ2-2|-|-
ASSLDDSGELF
>TRBV30|TRBJ2-5|TRBD2|-
AWSLSLAGAAETQY
>TRBV10-1|TRBJ2-7|-|-
ASGPGSGYEQY
>TRBV19|TRBJ1-3|-|-
ASSIDLGLDTIY
>TRBV29-1|TRBJ1-1|TRBD1|-
SVGGGRSTEAF
>TRBV5-1|TRBJ2-3|-|-
ASSLETGRGADTQY
>TRBV18|TRBJ1-4|-|-
ASSPAATTNEKLF